The present T cell receptor (beta chain) was sequenced within a study of identical twins. MiXCR, run by TCRdb on the 5' RACE reads, gives a single entry per CDR3 protein. This table holds 700,000 or so distinct CDR3 sequences, approximately 9% found once. This clonotype was picked up a small number of times. V lost 6 bases, J lost 4 bases, and 16 bases lay in between. CDR3 length equals 15 residues. Germline V CDR1 and CDR2: MNHNS, SASEGT. These sequences were also reported in another study, on yellow fever vaccine responses in identical twins.

Sequencing was carried out using PBMCs. This clonotype was sampled from a woman in her late teens or twenties in good health. The chain recombines TRBV6-1 with TRBJ2-1, with D perhaps given as TRBD1 or TRBD2 (6 bases each). Here the CDR3 DNA reads TGTGCCAGCAGACCCCCGGGGGCGCGGTACAATGAGCAGTTCTTC. Translated, it gives CASRPPGARYNEQFF.